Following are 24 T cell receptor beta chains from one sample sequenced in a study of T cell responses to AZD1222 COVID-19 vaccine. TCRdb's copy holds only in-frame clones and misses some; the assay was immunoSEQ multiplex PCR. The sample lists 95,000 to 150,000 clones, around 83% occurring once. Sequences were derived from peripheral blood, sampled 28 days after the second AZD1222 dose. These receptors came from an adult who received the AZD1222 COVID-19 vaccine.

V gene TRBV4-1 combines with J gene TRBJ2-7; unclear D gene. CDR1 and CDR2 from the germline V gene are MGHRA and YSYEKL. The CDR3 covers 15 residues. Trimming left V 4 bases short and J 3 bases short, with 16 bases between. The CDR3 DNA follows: TGCGCCAGCAGCCCGAGAGACCCGACCTACTACGAGCAGTACTTC. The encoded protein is CASSPRDPTYYEQYF.

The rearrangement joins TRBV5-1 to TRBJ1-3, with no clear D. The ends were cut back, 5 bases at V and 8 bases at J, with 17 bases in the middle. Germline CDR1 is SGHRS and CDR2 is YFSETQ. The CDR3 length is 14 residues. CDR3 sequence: CASSEGGSRDTIYF. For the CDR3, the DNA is TGCGCCAGCAGTGAGGGTGGCTCGAGGGACACCATATATTTT.

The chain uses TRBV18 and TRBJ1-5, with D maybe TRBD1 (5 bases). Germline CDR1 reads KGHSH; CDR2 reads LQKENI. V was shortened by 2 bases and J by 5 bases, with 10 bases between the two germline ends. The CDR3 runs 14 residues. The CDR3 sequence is CASSPTGSDQPQHF. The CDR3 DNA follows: TGTGCCAGCTCACCAACAGGATCGGATCAGCCCCAGCATTTT.

The CDR3 region is CSASQTYEQYF. The DNA for the CDR3 is TGCAGTGCTAGCCAGACCTACGAGCAGTACTTC. The V and J genes are TRBV20-1 and TRBJ2-7; D unclear. With 3 bases removed from V and 2 bases from J, the gap between germline ends came to 5 bases. The length of the CDR3 is 11 residues. Germline lookup yields CDR1 DFQATT and CDR2 SNEGSKA (reference sequence).

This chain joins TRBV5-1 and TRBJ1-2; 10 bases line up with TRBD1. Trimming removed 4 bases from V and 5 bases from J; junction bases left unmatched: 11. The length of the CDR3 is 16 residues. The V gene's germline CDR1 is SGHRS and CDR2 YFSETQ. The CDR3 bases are TGCGCCAGCAGCACCGGGACAGGGGTCGCAGGATATGGCTACACCTTC. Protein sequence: CASSTGTGVAGYGYTF.

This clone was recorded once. CDR3 sequence: CATSDPQANYGYTF. The CDR3 region has the DNA TGTGCCACCAGTGATCCCCAGGCTAACTATGGCTACACCTTC. This chain joins TRBV24-1 and TRBJ1-2; D unresolved. Germline V gene sequence: CDR1 KGHDR, CDR2 SFDVKD. The CDR3 runs to 14 residues. Trimming took 3 bases from V and 0 from J, leaving 7 bases between them.

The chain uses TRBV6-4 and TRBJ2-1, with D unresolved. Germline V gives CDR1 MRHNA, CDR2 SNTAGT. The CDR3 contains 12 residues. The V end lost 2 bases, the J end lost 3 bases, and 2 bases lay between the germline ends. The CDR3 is CASSDSYNEQFF. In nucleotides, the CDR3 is TGTGCCAGCAGTGACAGCTACAATGAGCAGTTCTTC.

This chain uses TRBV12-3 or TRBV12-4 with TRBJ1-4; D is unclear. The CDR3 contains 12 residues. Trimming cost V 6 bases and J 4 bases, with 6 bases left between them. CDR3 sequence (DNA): TGTGCCAGCAGCCGAGTTAATGAAAAACTGTTTTTT. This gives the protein CASSRVNEKLFF.

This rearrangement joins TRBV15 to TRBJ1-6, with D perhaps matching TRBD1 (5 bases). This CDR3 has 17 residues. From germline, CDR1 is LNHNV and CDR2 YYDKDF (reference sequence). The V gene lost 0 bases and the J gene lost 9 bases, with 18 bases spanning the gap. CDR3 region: CATSRDRLGRATSPLHF. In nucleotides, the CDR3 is TGTGCCACCAGCAGAGATCGTCTGGGACGAGCGACTTCACCCCTCCACTTT.

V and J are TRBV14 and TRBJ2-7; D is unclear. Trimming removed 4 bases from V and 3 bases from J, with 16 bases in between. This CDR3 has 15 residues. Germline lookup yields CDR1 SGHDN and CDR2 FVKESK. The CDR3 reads CASSPGNPGYYEQYF. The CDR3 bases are TGTGCCAGCAGCCCTGGAAATCCCGGGTACTACGAGCAGTACTTC.

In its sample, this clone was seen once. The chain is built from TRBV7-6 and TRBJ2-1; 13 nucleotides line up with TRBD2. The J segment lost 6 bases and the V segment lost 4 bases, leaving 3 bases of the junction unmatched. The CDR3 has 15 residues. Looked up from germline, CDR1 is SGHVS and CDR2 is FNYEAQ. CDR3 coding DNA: TGTGCCAGCAGCTCGGGACTAGCGGGGCTCAATGAGCAGTTCTTC. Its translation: CASSSGLAGLNEQFF.

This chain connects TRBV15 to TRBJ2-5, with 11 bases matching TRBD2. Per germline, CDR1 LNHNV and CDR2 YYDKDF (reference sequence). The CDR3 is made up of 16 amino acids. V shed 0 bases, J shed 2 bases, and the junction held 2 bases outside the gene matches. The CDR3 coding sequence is TGTGCCACCAGCAGAGATACTAGCGGGGGACAAGAGACCCAGTACTTC. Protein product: CATSRDTSGGQETQYF.

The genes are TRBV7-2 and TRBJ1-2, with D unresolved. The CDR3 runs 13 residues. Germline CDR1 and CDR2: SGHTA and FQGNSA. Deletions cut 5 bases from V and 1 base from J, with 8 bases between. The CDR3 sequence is CASSPRNNYGYTF. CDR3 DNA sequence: TGTGCCAGCAGCCCTAGGAATAACTATGGCTACACCTTC.

CDR3 region: CASSQDRVSDSPLHF. The CDR3 DNA follows: TGTGCCAGCAGCCAAGACAGGGTTTCTGATTCACCCCTCCACTTT. The gene calls are TRBV5-4 and TRBJ1-6, with TRBD1 identical over 7 bases. The CDR3 covers 15 residues. In germline, CDR1 is SGHNT, CDR2 YYREEE (reference sequence). J gave up 8 bases and V 4 bases, and 9 bases lay outside the gene matches.

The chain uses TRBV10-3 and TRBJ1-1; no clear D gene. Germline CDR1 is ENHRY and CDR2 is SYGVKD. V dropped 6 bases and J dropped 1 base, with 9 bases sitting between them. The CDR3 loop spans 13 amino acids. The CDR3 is CAIRQTQNTEAFF. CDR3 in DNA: TGTGCCATCAGACAGACCCAGAACACTGAAGCTTTCTTT.

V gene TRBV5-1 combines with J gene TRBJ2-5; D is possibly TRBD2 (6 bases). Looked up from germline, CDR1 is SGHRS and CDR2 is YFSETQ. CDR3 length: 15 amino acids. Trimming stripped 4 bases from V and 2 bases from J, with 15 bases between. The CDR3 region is CASSPRGMWQETQYF. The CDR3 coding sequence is TGCGCCAGCAGCCCTCGGGGGATGTGGCAAGAGACCCAGTACTTC.

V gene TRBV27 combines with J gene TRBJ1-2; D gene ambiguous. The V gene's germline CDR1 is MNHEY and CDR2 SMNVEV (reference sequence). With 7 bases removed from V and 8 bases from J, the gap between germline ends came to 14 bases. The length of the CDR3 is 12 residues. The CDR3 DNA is TGTGCCAGCAAACGACTATCAGAGGGCTACACCTTC. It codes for CASKRLSEGYTF.

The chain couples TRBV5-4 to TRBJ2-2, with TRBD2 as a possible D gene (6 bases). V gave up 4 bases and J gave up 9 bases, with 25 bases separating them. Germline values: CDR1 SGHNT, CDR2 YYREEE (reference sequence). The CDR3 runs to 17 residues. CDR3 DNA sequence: TGTGCCAGCAGCCCTCCCCTGAGGGACGGGGGACCCCGGGAGCTGTTTTTT. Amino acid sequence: CASSPPLRDGGPRELFF.

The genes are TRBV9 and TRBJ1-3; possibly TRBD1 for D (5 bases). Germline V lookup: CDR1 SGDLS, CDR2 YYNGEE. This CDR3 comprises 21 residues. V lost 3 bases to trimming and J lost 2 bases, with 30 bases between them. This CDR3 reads CASSAIPAGPGTASPGNTIYF. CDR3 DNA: TGTGCCAGCAGCGCTATCCCCGCAGGGCCCGGGACGGCCAGCCCTGGAAACACCATATATTTT.

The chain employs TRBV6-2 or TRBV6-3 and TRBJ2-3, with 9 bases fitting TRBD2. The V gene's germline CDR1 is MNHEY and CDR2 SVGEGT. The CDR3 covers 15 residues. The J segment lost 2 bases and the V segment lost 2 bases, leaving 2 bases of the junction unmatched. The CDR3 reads CASSYQRGDTDTQYF. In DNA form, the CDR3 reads TGTGCCAGCAGTTACCAGCGGGGGGACACAGATACGCAGTATTTT.

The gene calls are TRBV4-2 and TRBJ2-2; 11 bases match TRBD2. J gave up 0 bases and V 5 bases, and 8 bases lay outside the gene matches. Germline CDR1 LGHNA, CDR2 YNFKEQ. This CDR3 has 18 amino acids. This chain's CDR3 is CASSTELAGVTNTGELFF. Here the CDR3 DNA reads TGTGCCAGCAGCACCGAACTAGCGGGGGTAACGAACACCGGGGAGCTGTTTTTT.

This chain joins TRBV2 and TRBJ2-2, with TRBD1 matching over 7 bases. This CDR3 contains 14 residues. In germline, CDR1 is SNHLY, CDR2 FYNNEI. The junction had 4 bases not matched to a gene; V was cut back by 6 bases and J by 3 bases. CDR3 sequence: CASSATGDTGELFF. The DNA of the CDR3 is TGTGCCAGCAGCGCAACAGGGGACACCGGGGAGCTGTTTTTT.

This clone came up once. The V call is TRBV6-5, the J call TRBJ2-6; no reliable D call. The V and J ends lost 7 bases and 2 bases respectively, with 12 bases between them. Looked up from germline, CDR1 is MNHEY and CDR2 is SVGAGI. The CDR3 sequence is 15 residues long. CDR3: CASKAGGTGANVLTF. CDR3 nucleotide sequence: TGTGCCAGCAAGGCAGGTGGGACTGGGGCCAACGTCCTGACTTTC.

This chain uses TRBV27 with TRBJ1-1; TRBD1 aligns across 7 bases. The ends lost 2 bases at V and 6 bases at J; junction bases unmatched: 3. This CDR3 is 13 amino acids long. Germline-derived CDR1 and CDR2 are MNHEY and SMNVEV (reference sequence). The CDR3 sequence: CASSLRGGAEAFF. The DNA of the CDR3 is TGTGCCAGCAGTTTAAGAGGGGGCGCTGAAGCTTTCTTT.